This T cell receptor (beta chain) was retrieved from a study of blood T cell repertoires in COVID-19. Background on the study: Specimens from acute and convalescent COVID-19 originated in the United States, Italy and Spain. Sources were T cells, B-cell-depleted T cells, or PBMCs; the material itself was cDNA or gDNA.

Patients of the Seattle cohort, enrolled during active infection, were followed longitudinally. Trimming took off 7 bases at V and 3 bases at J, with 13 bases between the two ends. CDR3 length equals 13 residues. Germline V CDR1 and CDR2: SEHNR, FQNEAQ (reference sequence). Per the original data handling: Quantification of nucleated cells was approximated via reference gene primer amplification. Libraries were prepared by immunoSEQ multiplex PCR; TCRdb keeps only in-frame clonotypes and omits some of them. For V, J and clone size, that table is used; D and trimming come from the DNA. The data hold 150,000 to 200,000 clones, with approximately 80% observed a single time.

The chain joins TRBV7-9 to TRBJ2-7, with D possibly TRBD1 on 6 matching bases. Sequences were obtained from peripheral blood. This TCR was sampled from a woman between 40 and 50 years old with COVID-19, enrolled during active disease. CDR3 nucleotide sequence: TGTGCCAGCAACCCAAGGGGGAACTACGAGCAGTACTTC. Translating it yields CASNPRGNYEQYF. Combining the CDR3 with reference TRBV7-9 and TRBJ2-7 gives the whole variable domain DTGVSQNPRHKITKRGQNVTFRCDPISEHNRLYWYRQTLGQGPEFLTYFQNEAQLEKSRLLSDRFSAERPKGSFSTLEIQRTEQGDSAMYLCASNPRGNYEQYFGPGTRLTVT.